The 20 T cell receptor beta chains reported below all come from one sample, sequenced in a study of T cell responses to AZD1222 COVID-19 vaccine. Profiling relied on immunoSEQ multiplex PCR, and the TCRdb table lists in-frame clones only, not all of them. The sample yields more than 150,000 clones, more than 75% seen once. Sample: peripheral blood, taken on day 0 of MenACWY control vaccination. These receptors originate from an adult in good health.

This clone was seen only a few times. This chain joins TRBV29-1 and TRBJ2-3; TRBD2 aligns across 9 bases. Germline trimming cut 8 bases from V and 6 bases from J; bases unmatched to any gene: 12. The CDR3 is 14 amino acids. The germline CDR1 and CDR2 sequences are SQVTM and ANQGSEA. CDR3 nucleotides: TGCAGCCACGCGGGAGGGGAAGTTGTGGATACGCAGTATTTT. Its protein product is CSHAGGEVVDTQYF.

V is TRBV28 and J is TRBJ2-7; weak D call: TRBD1 (6 bases). Between the trimmed V and J ends, which lost 6 bases and 1 base, there was a span of 7 bases. CDR1 is MDHEN and CDR2 is SYDVKM in the germline V gene. This CDR3 is 12 amino acids long. In DNA, the CDR3 is TGTGCCAGCAGGAGGGGGTCCTACGAGCAGTACTTC. Protein: CASRRGSYEQYF.

This rearrangement joins TRBV5-5 to TRBJ1-1; no clear D gene. V gave up 3 bases and J gave up 6 bases, with 9 bases separating them. The CDR3 covers 12 residues. The germline V gene encodes CDR1 SGHKS and CDR2 YYEKEE (reference sequence). DNA for the CDR3: TGTGCCAGCAGCTGGAGTGGGGCTGAAGCTTTCTTT. Its protein is CASSWSGAEAFF.

This sequence joins TRBV6-5 and TRBJ1-2; TRBD1 matches at 7 bases. The CDR3 has 15 amino acids. V lost 6 bases, J lost 3 bases, and 10 bases stayed unmatched. The V gene's germline CDR1 is MNHEY and CDR2 SVGAGI. CDR3 amino acids: CASRAGGGLYYGYTF. The CDR3, as DNA: TGTGCCAGCAGGGCAGGGGGGGGTCTATACTATGGCTACACCTTC.

In this sample, this clone turned up a few times. This chain uses TRBV12-2 with TRBJ2-7; no check of the table's D call, TRBD2, against the DNA was made. TRBV12-2 is labeled a pseudogene. CDR3 size: 15 residues. CDR3 region: CASRHLAGGPYEQYF. The CDR3 region has the DNA TGTGCAAGTCGCCACTTAGCGGGAGGGCCTTACGAGCAGTACTTC.

This clone was counted many times. The sample has other DNA sequences that encode this CDR3 too. V gene TRBV2 combines with J gene TRBJ1-1; D is perhaps TRBD1 (5 bases). Germline loops: CDR1 SNHLY, CDR2 FYNNEI. This CDR3 is built from 13 residues. The V and J ends lost 4 bases and 1 base respectively, with 7 bases between them. The CDR3 DNA reads as TGTGCCAGCAGTGGGCAGGGGAACACTGAAGCTTTCTTT. This translates into CASSGQGNTEAFF.

The rearrangement joins TRBV5-1 to TRBJ2-1; 10 bases are a match to TRBD2. This CDR3 region has 15 residues. Germline lookup yields CDR1 SGHRS and CDR2 YFSETQ. The trim removed 5 bases at V and 7 bases at J, leaving 9 bases unmatched. The CDR3 DNA sequence: TGCGCCAGCAGTTCCCTAGCGGGAGATCGGAATGAGCAGTTCTTC. Residues: CASSSLAGDRNEQFF. The full variable domain, rest sourced from reference TRBV5-1 and TRBJ2-1, is KAGVTQTPRYLIKTRGQQVTLSCSPISGHRSVSWYQQTPGQGLQFLFEYFSETQRNKGNFPGRFSGRQFSNSRSEMNVSTLELGDSALYLCASSSLAGDRNEQFFGPGTRLTVL.

The V gene is TRBV7-2, the J gene TRBJ2-5; TRBD2 agrees at 12 bases. Germline trimming cut 1 base from V and 1 base from J; bases unmatched to any gene: 4. The germline V gene has CDR1 SGHTA and CDR2 FQGNSA. The CDR3 spans 17 residues. CDR3 bases: TGTGCCAGCAGCTTAGTAGCTAGCGGGAGGGGCCAAGAGACCCAGTACTTC. Translated: CASSLVASGRGQETQYF.

The chain is built from TRBV29-1 and TRBJ1-4; D unclear. This CDR3 contains 15 residues. CDR1 SQVTM and CDR2 ANQGSEA come from the germline V gene. V lost 6 bases to trimming and J lost 3 bases, with 17 bases between them. CDR3 sequence: CSVAPGGRANEKLFF. CDR3 coding DNA: TGCAGCGTAGCCCCCGGCGGGAGAGCTAATGAAAAACTGTTTTTT.

This chain links TRBV7-2 with TRBJ2-3; 14 nucleotides agree with TRBD2. V was pared by 5 bases and J by 6 bases, with 7 bases of the junction left unmatched. CDR1 is SGHTA and CDR2 is FQGNSA in the germline V gene. The CDR3 spans 16 residues. The CDR3 DNA follows: TGTGCCAGCAGCGCGACTAGCGGGAGGGCCGGGGATACGCAGTATTTT. Translated, it gives CASSATSGRAGDTQYF.

On this clone itself: Additional DNA sequences in this sample encode the identical CDR3. J is TRBJ2-3 and V is TRBV5-1, with D hard to call. Trimming left V 0 bases short and J 0 bases short, with 8 bases between. The germline gives CDR1 SGHRS, CDR2 YFSETQ. The CDR3 is 15 residues long. The DNA of the CDR3 is TGCGCCAGCAGCTTGGTGGGCGGTAGCACAGATACGCAGTATTTT. Amino acids: CASSLVGGSTDTQYF.

The chain combines TRBV28 with TRBJ2-7, with a possible D match to TRBD2 (7 bases). V was clipped by 1 base and J by 2 bases, with 12 bases between them. CDR1 is MDHEN and CDR2 is SYDVKM in the germline V gene. The CDR3 is made up of 15 amino acids. CDR3 sequence (DNA): TGTGCCAGCAGTTTATCTGGGGAGGGGGCCTACGAGCAGTACTTC. Protein sequence: CASSLSGEGAYEQYF.

V and J are TRBV28 and TRBJ1-2; 7 bases agree with TRBD1. Unmatched junction bases numbered 10, after V lost 4 bases and J lost 5 bases. CDR1 and CDR2 (germline): MDHEN, SYDVKM. The CDR3 contains 15 residues. The CDR3 DNA sequence: TGTGCCAGCAGTTCAGCAGGGGGTTTGGGGTATGGCTACACCTTC. This sequence encodes CASSSAGGLGYGYTF.

The chain has TRBV19 and TRBJ2-7; 7 bases align to TRBD2. From germline, CDR1 is LNHDA and CDR2 SQIVND (reference sequence). The J segment lost 4 bases and the V segment lost 3 bases, leaving 3 bases of the junction unmatched. This CDR3 is built from 13 residues. CDR3 DNA sequence: TGTGCCAGTAGTATCCAGGGAGGGTACGAGCAGTACTTC. Amino acids: CASSIQGGYEQYF.

The genes are TRBV29-1 and TRBJ2-7; D ambiguous. CDR3 length equals 12 residues. The germline V gene encodes CDR1 SQVTM and CDR2 ANQGSEA. V shed 2 bases and J shed 6 bases, with 11 bases lying between them. The CDR3 region is CSVEIDWGEQYF. DNA for the CDR3: TGCAGCGTTGAAATCGATTGGGGCGAGCAGTACTTC.

The chain joins TRBV6-5 to TRBJ2-1; 8 bases map to TRBD2. This CDR3 has 13 residues. After removal of 6 bases from V and 7 bases from J, the junction contained 5 bases not matched to a gene. CDR1 MNHEY and CDR2 SVGAGI come from the germline V gene. CDR3 DNA sequence: TGTGCCAGCAGCACCGGGAGGGGGAATGAGCAGTTCTTC. Protein product: CASSTGRGNEQFF.

The genes are TRBV21-1 and TRBJ2-7; the table gives TRBD1 as D, unverified against the DNA. TRBV21-1 is recorded as a pseudogene. This CDR3 comprises 17 residues. In DNA form, the CDR3 reads TGTGCCAGCAGCATTGCCCGTTGGCTCCTCAGCTCCTACGAGCAGTACTTC. Amino acids: CASSIARWLLSSYEQYF.

The chain carries TRBV4-2 and TRBJ2-7, with 7 bases lining up with TRBD2. Germline CDR1 and CDR2: LGHNA and YNFKEQ. The junction had 6 bases not matched to a gene; V was cut back by 4 bases and J by 0 bases. This CDR3 is 15 amino acids long. Written as DNA, the CDR3 is TGTGCCAGCAGCCTCTTCGCTAGCGGCTCCTACGAGCAGTACTTC. This gives the protein CASSLFASGSYEQYF.

The chain carries TRBV7-2 and TRBJ1-5; the match to TRBD1 covers 8 bases. The CDR3 has 15 residues. Trimming removed 5 bases from V and 6 bases from J; junction bases left unmatched: 9. The germline V gene encodes CDR1 SGHTA and CDR2 FQGNSA. The CDR3 DNA follows: TGTGCCAGCAGCCAGGGACAGGTTGGTTCTCAGCCCCAGCATTTT. Translating it yields CASSQGQVGSQPQHF.

The V call is TRBV28, the J call TRBJ1-6, with 7 bases fitting TRBD1. After removal of 8 bases from V and 5 bases from J, the junction contained 6 bases not matched to a gene. Germline CDR1 reads MDHEN; CDR2 reads SYDVKM. The CDR3 is made up of 14 amino acids. The CDR3 sequence: CASLPGQDNSPLHF. CDR3 bases: TGTGCCAGCCTACCTGGACAGGATAATTCACCCCTCCACTTT.